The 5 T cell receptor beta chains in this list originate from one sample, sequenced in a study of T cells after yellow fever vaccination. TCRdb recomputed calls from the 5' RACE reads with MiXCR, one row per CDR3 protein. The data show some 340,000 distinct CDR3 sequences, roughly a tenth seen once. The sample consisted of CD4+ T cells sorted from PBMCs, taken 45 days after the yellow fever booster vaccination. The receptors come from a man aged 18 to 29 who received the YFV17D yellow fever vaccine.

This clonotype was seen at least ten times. The CDR3 bases are TGCGCCAGCAGCCAGGCAATCGGACTCTACTCGGACACAGATACGCAGTATTTT. Translating it yields CASSQAIGLYSDTDTQYF. The rearrangement links TRBV4-3 to TRBJ2-3; D perhaps matches TRBD2 (5 bases). Germline values: CDR1 LGHNA, CDR2 YSLEER. This CDR3 comprises 18 residues. V was trimmed by 3 bases and J by 2 bases, leaving 21 bases between them.

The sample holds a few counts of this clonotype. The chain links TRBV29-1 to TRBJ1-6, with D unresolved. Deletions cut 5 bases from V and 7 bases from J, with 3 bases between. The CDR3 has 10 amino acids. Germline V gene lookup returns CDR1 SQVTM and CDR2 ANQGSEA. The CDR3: CSVWNSPLHF. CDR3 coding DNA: TGCAGCGTTTGGAATTCACCCCTCCACTTT.

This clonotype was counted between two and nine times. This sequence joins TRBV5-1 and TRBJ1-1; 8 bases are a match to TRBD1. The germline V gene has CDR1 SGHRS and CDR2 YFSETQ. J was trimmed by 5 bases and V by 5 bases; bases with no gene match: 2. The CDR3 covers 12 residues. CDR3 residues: CASRTGETEAFF. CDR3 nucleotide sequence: TGCGCCAGCAGGACAGGGGAAACTGAAGCTTTCTTT.

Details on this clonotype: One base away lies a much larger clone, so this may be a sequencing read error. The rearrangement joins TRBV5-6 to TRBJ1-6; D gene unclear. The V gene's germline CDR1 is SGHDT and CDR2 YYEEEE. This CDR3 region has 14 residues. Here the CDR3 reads CASSSGRGNSPPHF. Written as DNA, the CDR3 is TGTGCCAGCAGCTCCGGCCGGGGTAATTCACCCCCCCACTTT. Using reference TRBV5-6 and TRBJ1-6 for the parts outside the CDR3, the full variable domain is DAGVTQSPTHLIKTRGQQVTLRCSPKSGHDTVSWYQQALGQGPQFIFQYYEEEERQRGNFPDRFSGHQFPNYSSELNVNALLLGDSALYLCASSSGRGNSPPHFGNGTRLTVT.

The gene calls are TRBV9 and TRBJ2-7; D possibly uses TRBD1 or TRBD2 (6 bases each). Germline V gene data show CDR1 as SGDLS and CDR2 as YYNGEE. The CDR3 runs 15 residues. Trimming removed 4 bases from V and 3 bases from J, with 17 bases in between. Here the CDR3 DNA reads TGTGCCAGCAGCCGGGGACAATCGGGAGTCTACGAGCAGTACTTC. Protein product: CASSRGQSGVYEQYF.